The source of this T cell receptor beta chain is a study of cytomegalovirus exposure and HLA in healthy donors. Points from the study as a whole: A missense DCLRE1C variant was associated with V- and J-gene trimming of TCR beta chains in a later analysis, and an independent cohort replicated the association.

Vbeta (60) and Jbeta (13) primers were used in the PCR. Assay used: immunoSEQ multiplex PCR; TCRdb lists only in-frame clones, some missing. The table gives about 62,000 clones; the top ten clones make up roughly 4.8% of it. As for this clone: What it recognizes is unknown.

Sequencing was performed on PBMCs. The origin of this receptor is a young man in good health and CMV-seropositive.

The CDR3 region has the DNA TGTGCCAGCTCAGGACCGGGACAGGACTATGGCTACACCTTC. Protein product: CASSGPGQDYGYTF. The chain has TRBV18 and TRBJ1-2; 8 nucleotides agree with TRBD1. This CDR3 has 14 residues. V gave up 5 bases and J gave up 3 bases; unmatched junction bases: 5. Germline loops: CDR1 KGHSH, CDR2 LQKENI.